Reported below is one TCR beta chain. How the authors handled the data: Scientists estimated how many nucleated cells there were by amplifying reference gene primers. Assay: immunoSEQ multiplex PCR; the TCRdb copy retains only in-frame clones and omits some. D and trimming come from the DNA, and the V and J calls and clone size come from that table. The repertoire holds 150,000 to 180,000 clones, with approximately 80% as singletons. These data are taken from a study of blood T cell repertoires in COVID-19. Study-wide background: Donors in the United States, Italy and Spain gave samples during acute or convalescent COVID-19.

This CDR3 region has 15 residues. Germline V gene sequence: CDR1 SGHDN, CDR2 FVKESK. V lost 2 bases, J lost 2 bases, and 6 bases stayed unmatched. This chain joins TRBV14 and TRBJ2-7; 7 bases agree with TRBD1. Sequencing was done on a sample of peripheral blood. This clonotype was sampled from a woman aged 45-65 years with acute or convalescent COVID-19. The CDR3 DNA is TGTGCCAGCAGCCAATTTCGACAGGGACCCTACGAGCAGTACTTC. Encoded protein: CASSQFRQGPYEQYF. The variable domain in full, with the rest retrieved from reference TRBV14 and TRBJ2-7, is EAGVTQFPSHSVIEKGQTVTLRCDPISGHDNLYWYRRVMGKEIKFLLHFVKESKQDESGMPNNRFLAERTGGTYSTLKVQPAELEDSGVYFCASSQFRQGPYEQYFGPGTRLTVT.